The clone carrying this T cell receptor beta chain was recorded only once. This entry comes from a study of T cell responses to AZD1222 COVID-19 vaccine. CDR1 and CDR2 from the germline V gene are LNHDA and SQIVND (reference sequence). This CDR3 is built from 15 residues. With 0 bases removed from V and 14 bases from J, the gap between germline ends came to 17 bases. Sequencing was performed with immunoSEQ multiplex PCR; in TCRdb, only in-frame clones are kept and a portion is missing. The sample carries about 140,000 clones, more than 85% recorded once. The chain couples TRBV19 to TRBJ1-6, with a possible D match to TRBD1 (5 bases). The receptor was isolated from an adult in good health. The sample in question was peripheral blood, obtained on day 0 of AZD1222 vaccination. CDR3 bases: TGTGCCAGTAGTATAGAAGGGACGCCTGCCATAACCCTCCACTTT. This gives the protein CASSIEGTPAITLHF.